Below, 29 T cell receptor beta chains from the same sample are listed, as sequenced in a study of a mutant IDH1 vaccine in newly diagnosed glioma (dated by TCRdb to about 2021). The antigens of these receptors remain unknown. What this sample's time point label stands for: week 5, during vaccination. A 20-mer mutant IDH1 peptide at 300 micrograms in Montanide made up each vaccine dose, which was injected subcutaneously together with topical imiquimod. The method was the immunoSEQ multiplex PCR assay. This is the immuneACCESS table as TCRdb keeps it, with only in-frame sequences that have V and J called. A part of the clones is gone; compared with another copy, unresolved V genes explain less than half, and the rest is unexplained. The sample table records 40,000 to 55,000 clones; more than 70% of these occur just once. About 5.2% of the sample rests with the top ten. The starting material was PBMCs, obtained from a glioma patient whose treatment included an IDH1 peptide vaccine. The receptors originated from a man in his fifties or sixties with glioma.

This chain joins TRBV10-3 and TRBJ2-7; possible D gene TRBD1, 5 bases. CDR1 and CDR2 from the germline V gene are ENHRY and SYGVKD. V lost 2 bases and J lost 4, with 9 bases in between. CDR3 length: 13 residues. In DNA form, the CDR3 reads TGTGCCATCAGTGAGCCGGACATTTACGAGCAGTACTTC. Translated, it gives CAISEPDIYEQYF.

This clone occurred a few times. The chain links TRBV7-9 to TRBJ2-1, with TRBD2 identical over 7 bases. J was trimmed by 1 base and V by 5 bases; bases with no gene match: 2. Germline loops: CDR1 SEHNR, CDR2 FQNEAQ (reference sequence). CDR3 length equals 14 residues. The CDR3 spells CASSDGGSYNEQFF. The CDR3 DNA reads TGTGCCAGCAGCGACGGGGGGTCCTACAATGAGCAGTTCTTC.

The chain is built from TRBV27 and TRBJ2-1, with D maybe TRBD1 (5 bases). This CDR3 has 15 residues. The V end was cut by 5 bases, the J end by 3 bases, with 14 bases between. Germline-derived CDR1 and CDR2 are MNHEY and SMNVEV (reference sequence). CDR3 in amino acids: CASSADSDSYNEQFF. CDR3 nucleotide sequence: TGTGCCAGCAGTGCCGACAGTGATAGCTACAATGAGCAGTTCTTC.

The chain is built from TRBV10-3 and TRBJ2-7; D call uncertain. The CDR3 loop spans 13 amino acids. Germline V gene data show CDR1 as ENHRY and CDR2 as SYGVKD. Trimming removed 4 bases at V and 5 bases at J, with 12 bases between. The DNA of the CDR3 is TGTGCCATCAGTGGTCCAACGGGCCACGAGCAGTACTTC. Its translation is CAISGPTGHEQYF.

The chain is built from TRBV5-1 and TRBJ2-3, with 7 nucleotides matching TRBD2. The CDR3 contains 15 residues. CDR1 and CDR2 (germline): SGHRS, YFSETQ. The V segment lost 4 bases and the J segment 6 bases; nucleotides outside the gene matches: 11. In nucleotides, the CDR3 is TGCGCCAGCAGCAGCACCGGGACTACCCGGGATACGCAGTATTTT. It is translated as CASSSTGTTRDTQYF.

The table lists this clone with a few counts. V is TRBV7-9 and J is TRBJ1-2; D is uncertain. V shed 1 base and J shed 2 bases, with 8 bases lying between them. CDR3 length equals 14 residues. Germline values: CDR1 SEHNR, CDR2 FQNEAQ (reference sequence). CDR3 nucleotides: TGTGCCAGCAGCTTAGGCAGAGAGAACTATGGCTACACCTTC. It codes for CASSLGRENYGYTF.

J is TRBJ1-4 and V is TRBV7-2; D remains unclear. Trimming stripped 2 bases from V and 1 base from J, with 8 bases between. Germline V lookup: CDR1 SGHTA, CDR2 FQGNSA. The CDR3 contains 15 residues. CDR3 amino acids: CASSLNAGTNEKLFF. In DNA form, the CDR3 reads TGTGCCAGCAGCTTAAATGCTGGAACTAATGAAAAACTGTTTTTT.

The chain uses TRBV4-3 and TRBJ1-1; D remains ambiguous. From germline, CDR1 is LGHNA and CDR2 YSLEER. The CDR3 sequence is 13 residues long. V was trimmed by 1 base and J by 2 bases, leaving 5 bases between them. DNA of the CDR3: TGCGCCAGCAGCCAAGGCAGAAACACTGAAGCTTTCTTT. It yields the protein CASSQGRNTEAFF.

This clone was picked up a small number of times. The chain uses TRBV4-1 and TRBJ1-1, with D tentatively TRBD1 (6 bases). This CDR3 region has 14 residues. CDR1 is MGHRA and CDR2 is YSYEKL in the germline V gene. V lost 5 bases and J lost 4, with 14 bases in between. CDR3 residues: CASSYSGAGTEAFF. As DNA, the CDR3 is TGCGCCAGCAGCTATTCAGGGGCCGGCACTGAAGCTTTCTTT.

The CDR3: CASSSTGNTEAFF. CDR3 nucleotide sequence: TGTGCCAGCAGCTCCACGGGGAACACTGAAGCTTTCTTT. The chain combines TRBV25-1 with TRBJ1-1; unclear D gene. CDR3 size: 13 residues. V shed 6 bases and J shed 1 base, with 9 bases lying between them. Germline V gene sequence: CDR1 MGHDK, CDR2 SYGVNS.

This clone appeared once. In nucleotides, the CDR3 is TGTGCCACCAGCAGAGAAGGACTAGCGGGGGGGCTTGGTGAGCAGTTCTTC. Its translation: CATSREGLAGGLGEQFF. The V call is TRBV15, the J call TRBJ2-1; 15 bases fit TRBD2. Germline values: CDR1 LNHNV, CDR2 YYDKDF (reference sequence). With V trimmed by 0 bases and J by 9 bases, 6 bases remained unmatched. The CDR3 has 17 amino acids.

The V and J genes are TRBV19 and TRBJ2-3, with TRBD2 matching 12 bases. CDR3 size: 17 residues. Germline assignment: CDR1 LNHDA and CDR2 SQIVND (reference sequence). J lost 3 bases, V lost 4 bases, and 8 bases had no gene match. CDR3 sequence reads: CASSTGPSGGATDTQYF. Here the CDR3 DNA reads TGTGCCAGTAGTACCGGACCTAGCGGGGGGGCGACAGATACGCAGTATTTT.

This chain's CDR3 is CASIPPNTEAFF. Written as DNA, the CDR3 is TGCGCCAGCATCCCGCCCAACACTGAAGCTTTCTTT. The genes are TRBV5-1 and TRBJ1-1; the D is unclear. This CDR3 is built from 12 residues. Trimming stripped 6 bases from V and 2 bases from J, with 8 bases between. Looked up from germline, CDR1 is SGHRS and CDR2 is YFSETQ. The entire variable domain, with the rest obtained from reference TRBV5-1 and TRBJ1-1, is as follows: KAGVTQTPRYLIKTRGQQVTLSCSPISGHRSVSWYQQTPGQGLQFLFEYFSETQRNKGNFPGRFSGRQFSNSRSEMNVSTLELGDSALYLCASIPPNTEAFFGQGTRLTVV.

This chain joins TRBV7-9 and TRBJ2-3; D unresolved. In germline, CDR1 is SEHNR, CDR2 FQNEAQ (reference sequence). V lost 3 bases and J 1 base, leaving 5 bases between the germline ends. CDR3 length: 13 residues. CDR3 coding DNA: TGTGCCAGCAGCTTGGCCCGCACAGATACGCAGTATTTT. Encoded protein: CASSLARTDTQYF.

The chain has TRBV5-1 and TRBJ2-4; 8 nucleotides agree with TRBD2. The CDR3 totals 17 residues. CDR1 SGHRS and CDR2 YFSETQ come from the germline V gene. V shed 0 bases and J 8 bases; nucleotides not matched to a gene: 13. CDR3 DNA sequence: TGCGCCAGCAGCTTGGATGGAGCGGGGGCGCCGGGGGACATTCAGTACTTC. This encodes CASSLDGAGAPGDIQYF.

J is TRBJ1-3 and V is TRBV30; a weak D match, TRBD1 (6 bases). Germline CDR1 GTSNPN, CDR2 SVGIG (reference sequence). The CDR3 runs to 14 residues. Between the trimmed V and J ends, which lost 0 bases and 4 bases, there was a span of 10 bases. CDR3 amino acids: CAWSVGASGNTIYF. CDR3 in DNA: TGTGCCTGGAGTGTGGGGGCTAGCGGAAACACCATATATTTT.

The genes are TRBV19 and TRBJ2-2; TRBD1 might be the D (5 bases). Trimming left V 8 bases short and J 3 bases short, with 16 bases between. This CDR3 spans 15 amino acids. CDR1 is LNHDA and CDR2 is SQIVND in the germline V gene (reference sequence). The CDR3 loop reads CASEDGEGDTGELFF. For the CDR3, the DNA is TGTGCCAGTGAAGATGGGGAAGGGGACACCGGGGAGCTGTTTTTT.

V is TRBV5-1 and J is TRBJ2-2; the D gene could be TRBD1 or TRBD2 (5 bases each). V dropped 0 bases and J dropped 7 bases, with 13 bases sitting between them. The CDR3 is 15 amino acids. Germline V gene sequence: CDR1 SGHRS, CDR2 YFSETQ. CDR3 DNA: TGCGCCAGCAGCTTGGCCGGGGCATCTCACGGGGAGCTGTTTTTT. Residues: CASSLAGASHGELFF.

V usage is TRBV30 and J usage is TRBJ2-7; 11 positions match TRBD1. This CDR3 is 15 amino acids long. Germline lookup yields CDR1 GTSNPN and CDR2 SVGIG (reference sequence). Trimming removed 0 bases from V and 2 bases from J; junction bases left unmatched: 3. The CDR3 DNA follows: TGTGCCTGGAGTGTAGGGACAGGGGGACCCTACGAGCAGTACTTC. Amino acid sequence: CAWSVGTGGPYEQYF.

The rearrangement links TRBV2 to TRBJ2-7, with 9 positions matching TRBD2. CDR3 size: 13 residues. Losses at the gene ends were 9 bases for V and 5 bases for J; bases not matched to a gene: 8. CDR1 is SNHLY and CDR2 is FYNNEI in the germline V gene. CDR3 sequence (DNA): TGTGCCAGAAGGCGGGGGGGGGCGGACGAGCAGTACTTC. It codes for CARRRGGADEQYF.

This chain uses TRBV2 with TRBJ2-2, with D perhaps assigned TRBD1 or TRBD2 (5 bases each). Germline assignment: CDR1 SNHLY and CDR2 FYNNEI. There are 15 residues in the CDR3. V was clipped by 10 bases and J by 1 base, with 16 bases between them. CDR3 residues: CAIKKGPGNTGELFF. The CDR3 DNA reads TGTGCCATAAAGAAGGGACCTGGGAACACCGGGGAGCTGTTTTTT.

The chain carries TRBV11-2 and TRBJ1-1; D gene unclear. The CDR3 runs 14 residues. V lost 1 base, J lost 11 bases, and 17 bases lay in between. Germline V gene lookup returns CDR1 SGHAT and CDR2 FQNNGV. The CDR3 reads CASSLGRSRPAAFF. CDR3 DNA: TGTGCCAGCAGCTTAGGTCGCTCCCGTCCTGCGGCTTTCTTT.

The chain combines TRBV28 with TRBJ1-5; no clear D gene. Germline V gives CDR1 MDHEN, CDR2 SYDVKM. This CDR3 is built from 14 residues. V was clipped by 6 bases and J by 7 bases, with 16 bases between them. Written as DNA, the CDR3 is TGTGCCAGCAGGACGGACGGCCAATGGCAGCCCCAGCATTTT. It specifies CASRTDGQWQPQHF.

The rearrangement joins TRBV2 to TRBJ1-6, with D maybe TRBD1 (5 bases). Germline V gene sequence: CDR1 SNHLY, CDR2 FYNNEI. This CDR3 spans 14 amino acids. Trimming pared 4 bases from V and 9 bases from J, leaving 13 bases between. CDR3 region: CASSGGGVTSPLHF. The CDR3 DNA reads as TGTGCCAGCAGTGGTGGGGGGGTAACTTCACCCCTCCACTTT.

This clone has just a few counts. The CDR3 region is CAWSTLGDQPQHF. The CDR3 DNA sequence: TGTGCCTGGAGTACCCTCGGAGATCAGCCCCAGCATTTT. The V gene is TRBV30, the J gene TRBJ1-5; D is unresolved. This CDR3 is 13 amino acids long. V was cut by 2 bases and J by 5 bases, with 10 bases left in between. Germline values: CDR1 GTSNPN, CDR2 SVGIG (reference sequence).

The sample holds a few counts of this clone. The V call is TRBV27, the J call TRBJ1-1; 7 bases fit TRBD1. The V gene end was trimmed by 6 bases and the J gene end by 7 bases; junction bases not matched to a gene: 8. The CDR3 totals 13 residues. Per germline, CDR1 MNHEY and CDR2 SMNVEV (reference sequence). The CDR3 loop reads CASRSDRELEAFF. The CDR3 bases are TGTGCCAGCAGATCTGACAGGGAGCTTGAAGCTTTCTTT.

This clone came up a few times. The genes are TRBV11-2 and TRBJ1-1; no definite D call. Per the germline V gene, CDR1 is SGHAT and CDR2 is FQNNGV. Trimming took 4 bases from V and 0 from J, leaving 3 bases between them. This CDR3 spans 12 amino acids. The CDR3 sequence is CASSSVNTEAFF. The DNA of the CDR3 is TGTGCCAGCAGCTCTGTGAACACTGAAGCTTTCTTT. The variable domain in full, with the rest retrieved from reference TRBV11-2 and TRBJ1-1, is EAGVAQSPRYKIIEKRQSVAFWCNPISGHATLYWYQQILGQGPKLLIQFQNNGVVDDSQLPKDRFSAERLKGVDSTLKIQPAKLEDSAVYLCASSSVNTEAFFGQGTRLTVV.

The chain recombines TRBV6-6 with TRBJ1-5; 7 nucleotides line up with TRBD1. The J segment lost 7 bases and the V segment lost 7 bases, leaving 7 bases of the junction unmatched. The CDR3 has 13 residues. Germline CDR1 is MNHNY and CDR2 is SVGAGI (reference sequence). This CDR3 is CASTPDRAQPQHF. The CDR3 DNA is TGTGCCAGCACCCCAGACAGGGCCCAGCCCCAGCATTTT.

The J gene is TRBJ1-5, the V gene TRBV18; D not certain. Trimming took off 3 bases at V and 5 bases at J, with 14 bases between the two ends. The germline CDR1 and CDR2 sequences are KGHSH and LQKENI. The CDR3 has 15 amino acids. The CDR3 loop reads CASSPGSLTDQPQHF. In DNA, the CDR3 is TGTGCCAGCTCACCGGGGTCCCTCACGGATCAGCCCCAGCATTTT. Variable domain in full (rest from reference TRBV18 and TRBJ1-5): NAGVMQNPRHLVRRRGQEARLRCSPMKGHSHVYWYRQLPEEGLKFMVYLQKENIIDESGMPKERFSAEFPKEGPSILRIQQVVRGDSAAYFCASSPGSLTDQPQHFGDGTRLSIL.